What follows describes a single T cell receptor beta chain. Its specificity is unknown. The sample is drawn from a study of T cells in localized non-small cell lung cancer. Data came from immunoSEQ multiplex PCR; TCRdb stores just in-frame clones and leaves some out. The table shows approximately 64,000 clones, with 90% occurring only once. Germline V gene lookup returns CDR1 MNHEY and CDR2 SVGAGI. The CDR3 runs 14 residues. V lost 2 bases and J lost 7, with 15 bases in between. Study conclusions and caveats: T cell clonality was highest in uninvolved adjacent lung, above tumor. Among the top 100 tumor clones, a median around 50 appeared in adjacent lung.

Material: peripheral blood, obtained before any cancer treatment. The chain is built from TRBV6-5 and TRBJ2-7; D is ambiguous. The source of this sequence is a woman aged 35 to 70 with stage I lung adenocarcinoma. CDR3 DNA: TGTGCCAGCAGTTACGTCGGTGGGTCATCGGAGCAGTACTTC. This sequence encodes CASSYVGGSSEQYF.